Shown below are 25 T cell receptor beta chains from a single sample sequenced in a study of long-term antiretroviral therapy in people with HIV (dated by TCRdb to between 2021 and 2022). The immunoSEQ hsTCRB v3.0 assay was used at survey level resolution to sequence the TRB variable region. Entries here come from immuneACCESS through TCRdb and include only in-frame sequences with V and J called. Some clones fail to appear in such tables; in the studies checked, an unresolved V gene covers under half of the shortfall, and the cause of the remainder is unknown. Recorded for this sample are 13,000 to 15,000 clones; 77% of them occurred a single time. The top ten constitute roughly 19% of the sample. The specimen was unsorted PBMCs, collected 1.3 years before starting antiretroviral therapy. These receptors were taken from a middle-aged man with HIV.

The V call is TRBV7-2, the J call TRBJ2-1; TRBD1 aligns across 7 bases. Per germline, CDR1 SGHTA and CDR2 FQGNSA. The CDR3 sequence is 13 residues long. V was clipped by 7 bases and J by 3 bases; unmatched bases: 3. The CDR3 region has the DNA TGTGCCAGCACCCCAGGGGGCTACAATGAGCAGTTCTTC. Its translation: CASTPGGYNEQFF.

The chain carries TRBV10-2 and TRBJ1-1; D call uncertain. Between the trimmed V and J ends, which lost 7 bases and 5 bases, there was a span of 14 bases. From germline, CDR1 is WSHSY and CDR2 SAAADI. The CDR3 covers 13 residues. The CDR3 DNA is TGCGCCAGCAAGCCCCCTGTACGGACTGAAGCTTTCTTT. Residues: CASKPPVRTEAFF.

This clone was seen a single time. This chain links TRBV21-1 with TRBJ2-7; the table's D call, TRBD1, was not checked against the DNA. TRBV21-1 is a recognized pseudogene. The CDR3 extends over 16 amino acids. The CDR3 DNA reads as TGTGCCAGCACCGTGCCTCAGGGGGACATCTCCTACGAGCAGTACTTC. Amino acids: CASTVPQGDISYEQYF.

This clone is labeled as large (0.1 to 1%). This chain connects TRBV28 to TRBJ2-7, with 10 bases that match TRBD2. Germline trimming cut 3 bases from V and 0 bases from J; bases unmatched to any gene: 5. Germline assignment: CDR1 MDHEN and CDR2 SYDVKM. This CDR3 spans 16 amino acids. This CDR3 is CASSFDTSGASYEQYF. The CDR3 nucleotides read TGTGCCAGCAGTTTCGATACTAGCGGGGCCTCCTACGAGCAGTACTTC.

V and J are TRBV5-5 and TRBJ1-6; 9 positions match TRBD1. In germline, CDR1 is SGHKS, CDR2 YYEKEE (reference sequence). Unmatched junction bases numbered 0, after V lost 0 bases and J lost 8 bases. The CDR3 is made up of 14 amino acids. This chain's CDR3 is CASSLGTGDSPLHF. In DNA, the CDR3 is TGTGCCAGCAGCTTGGGGACAGGGGATTCACCCCTCCACTTT.

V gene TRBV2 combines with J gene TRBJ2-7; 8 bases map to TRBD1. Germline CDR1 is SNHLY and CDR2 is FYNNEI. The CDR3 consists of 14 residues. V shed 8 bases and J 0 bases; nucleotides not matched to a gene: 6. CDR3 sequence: CASETGANSYEQYF. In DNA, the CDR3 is TGTGCCAGCGAGACAGGGGCCAACTCCTACGAGCAGTACTTC.

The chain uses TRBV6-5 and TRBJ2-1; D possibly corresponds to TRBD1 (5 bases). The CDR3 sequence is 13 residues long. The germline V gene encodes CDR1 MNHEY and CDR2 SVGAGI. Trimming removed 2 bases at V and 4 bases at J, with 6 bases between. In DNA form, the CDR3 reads TGTGCCAGCAGTTACCGACAGTACAATGAGCAGTTCTTC. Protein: CASSYRQYNEQFF.

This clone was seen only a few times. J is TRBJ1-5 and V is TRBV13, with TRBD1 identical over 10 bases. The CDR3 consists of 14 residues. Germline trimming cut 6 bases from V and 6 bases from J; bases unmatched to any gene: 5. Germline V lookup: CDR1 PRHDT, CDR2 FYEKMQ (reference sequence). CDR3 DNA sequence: TGTGCCAGCAGTCGAGGACAGGGGGTTCAGCCCCAGCATTTT. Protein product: CASSRGQGVQPQHF.

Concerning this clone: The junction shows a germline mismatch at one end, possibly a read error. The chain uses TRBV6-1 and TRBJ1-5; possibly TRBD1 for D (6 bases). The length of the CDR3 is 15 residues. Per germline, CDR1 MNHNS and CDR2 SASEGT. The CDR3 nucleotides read TGTGCCAGCAGCGAAGGGGGGGTTGGCAATCAGCCCCAGCATTTT. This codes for CASSEGGVGNQPQHF.

The CDR3 DNA is TGTGCCAGTAGTCCCTCGGACAGCACCTACGAGCAGTACTTC. It yields the protein CASSPSDSTYEQYF. The chain links TRBV19 to TRBJ2-7; D is perhaps TRBD1 (6 bases). The V gene's germline CDR1 is LNHDA and CDR2 SQIVND (reference sequence). This CDR3 spans 14 amino acids. Trimming cost V 5 bases and J 2 bases, with 13 bases left between them.

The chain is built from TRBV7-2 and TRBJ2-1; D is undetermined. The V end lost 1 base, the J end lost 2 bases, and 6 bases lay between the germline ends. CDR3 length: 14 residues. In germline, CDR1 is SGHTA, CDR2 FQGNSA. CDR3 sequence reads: CASSLGPAYNEQFF. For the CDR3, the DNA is TGTGCCAGCAGCTTAGGCCCAGCCTACAATGAGCAGTTCTTC.

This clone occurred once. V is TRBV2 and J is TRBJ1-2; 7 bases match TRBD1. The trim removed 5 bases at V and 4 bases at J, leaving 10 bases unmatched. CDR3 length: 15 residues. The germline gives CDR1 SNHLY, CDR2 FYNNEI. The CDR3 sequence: CASSPTGTASYGYTF. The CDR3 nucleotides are TGTGCCAGCAGTCCAACCGGGACAGCAAGCTATGGCTACACCTTC. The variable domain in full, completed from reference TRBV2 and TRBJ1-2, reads EPEVTQTPSHQVTQMGQEVILRCVPISNHLYFYWYRQILGQKVEFLVSFYNNEISEKSEIFDDQFSVERPDGSNFTLKIRSTKLEDSAMYFCASSPTGTASYGYTFGSGTRLTVV.

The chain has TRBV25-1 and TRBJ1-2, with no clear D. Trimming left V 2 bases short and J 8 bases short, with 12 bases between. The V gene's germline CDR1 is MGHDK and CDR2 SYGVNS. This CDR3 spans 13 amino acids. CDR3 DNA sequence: TGTGCCAGCAGTGAAAGCCGGCCCGGCGGCTACACCTTC. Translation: CASSESRPGGYTF.

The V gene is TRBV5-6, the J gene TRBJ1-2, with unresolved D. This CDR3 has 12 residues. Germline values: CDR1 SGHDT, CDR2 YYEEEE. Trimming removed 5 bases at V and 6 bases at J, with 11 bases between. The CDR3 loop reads CASSYSRDGYTF. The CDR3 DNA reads TGTGCCAGCAGTTATAGCCGGGATGGCTACACCTTC.

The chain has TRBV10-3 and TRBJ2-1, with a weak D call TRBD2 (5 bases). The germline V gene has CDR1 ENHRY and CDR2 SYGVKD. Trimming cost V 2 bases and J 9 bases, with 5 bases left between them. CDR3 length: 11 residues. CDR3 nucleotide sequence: TGTGCCATCAGTGAGCGGGGTGAGCAGTTCTTC. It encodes CAISERGEQFF.

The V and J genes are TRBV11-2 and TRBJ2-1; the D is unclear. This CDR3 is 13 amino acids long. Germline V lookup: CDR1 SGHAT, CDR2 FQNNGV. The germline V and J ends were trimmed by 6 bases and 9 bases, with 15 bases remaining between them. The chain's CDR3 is CASSPVGWSEQFF. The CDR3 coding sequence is TGTGCCAGCAGTCCCGTAGGCTGGAGTGAGCAGTTCTTC. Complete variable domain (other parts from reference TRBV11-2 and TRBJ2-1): EAGVAQSPRYKIIEKRQSVAFWCNPISGHATLYWYQQILGQGPKLLIQFQNNGVVDDSQLPKDRFSAERLKGVDSTLKIQPAKLEDSAVYLCASSPVGWSEQFFGPGTRLTVL.

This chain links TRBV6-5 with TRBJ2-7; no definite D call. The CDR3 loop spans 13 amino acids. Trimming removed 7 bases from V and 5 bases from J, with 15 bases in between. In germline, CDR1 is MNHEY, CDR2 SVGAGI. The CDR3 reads CASTPASTDEQYF. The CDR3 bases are TGTGCCAGCACCCCAGCGAGCACAGACGAGCAGTACTTC.

In DNA, the CDR3 is TGTGCCAGCAGGGTGAGCGGGGGGGCTGGCAATGAGCAGTTCTTC. It yields the protein CASRVSGGAGNEQFF. This chain joins TRBV2 and TRBJ2-1, with 10 bases fitting TRBD2. The CDR3 length is 15 residues. Per germline, CDR1 SNHLY and CDR2 FYNNEI. With V trimmed by 6 bases and J by 6 bases, 8 bases remained unmatched. Full variable domain (outside the CDR3, taken from reference TRBV2 and TRBJ2-1): EPEVTQTPSHQVTQMGQEVILRCVPISNHLYFYWYRQILGQKVEFLVSFYNNEISEKSEIFDDQFSVERPDGSNFTLKIRSTKLEDSAMYFCASRVSGGAGNEQFFGPGTRLTVL.

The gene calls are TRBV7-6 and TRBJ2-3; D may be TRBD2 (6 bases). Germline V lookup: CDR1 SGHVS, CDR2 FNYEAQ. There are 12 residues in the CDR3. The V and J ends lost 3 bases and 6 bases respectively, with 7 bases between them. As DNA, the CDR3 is TGTGCCAGCAGCTTGACTAGTGATACGCAGTATTTT. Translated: CASSLTSDTQYF. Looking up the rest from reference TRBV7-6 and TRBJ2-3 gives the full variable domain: GAGVSQSPRYKVTKRGQDVALRCDPISGHVSLYWYRQALGQGPEFLTYFNYEAQQDKSGLPNDRFSAERPEGSISTLTIQRTEQRDSAMYRCASSLTSDTQYFGPGTRLTVL.

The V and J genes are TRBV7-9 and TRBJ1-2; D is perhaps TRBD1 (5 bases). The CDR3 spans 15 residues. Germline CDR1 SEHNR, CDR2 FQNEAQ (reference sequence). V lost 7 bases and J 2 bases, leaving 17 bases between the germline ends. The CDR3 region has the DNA TGTGCCAGCACCCCTCAGGGCGGGGGGAACTATGGCTACACCTTC. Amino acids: CASTPQGGGNYGYTF.

CDR3 bases: TGTGCCAGCAGCGTAGCTACAGGGGCCACGGGACTAGCGGGGACAGCTTTCACAGATACGCAGTATTTT. This encodes CASSVATGATGLAGTAFTDTQYF. V gene TRBV9 combines with J gene TRBJ2-3; 13 bases are shared with TRBD2. The trim removed 0 bases at V and 2 bases at J, leaving 21 bases unmatched. Germline assignment: CDR1 SGDLS and CDR2 YYNGEE. CDR3 length: 23 residues. Full variable domain (missing parts from reference TRBV9 and TRBJ2-3): DSGVTQTPKHLITATGQRVTLRCSPRSGDLSVYWYQQSLDQGLQFLIQYYNGEERAKGNILERFSAQQFPDLHSELNLSSLELGDSALYFCASSVATGATGLAGTAFTDTQYFGPGTRLTVL.

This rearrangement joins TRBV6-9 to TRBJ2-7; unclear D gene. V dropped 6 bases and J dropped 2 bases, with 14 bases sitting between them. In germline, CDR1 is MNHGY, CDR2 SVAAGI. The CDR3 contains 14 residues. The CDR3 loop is CASRSGPPTYEQYF. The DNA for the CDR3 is TGTGCCAGCAGGTCCGGGCCCCCCACCTACGAGCAGTACTTC.

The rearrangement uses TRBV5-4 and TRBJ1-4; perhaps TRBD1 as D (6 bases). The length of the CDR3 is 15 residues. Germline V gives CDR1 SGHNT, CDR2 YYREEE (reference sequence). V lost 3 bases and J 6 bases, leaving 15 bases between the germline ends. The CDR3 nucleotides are TGTGCCAGCAGCTACGGGGGCGCTGGGGATGAAAAACTGTTTTTT. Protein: CASSYGGAGDEKLFF.

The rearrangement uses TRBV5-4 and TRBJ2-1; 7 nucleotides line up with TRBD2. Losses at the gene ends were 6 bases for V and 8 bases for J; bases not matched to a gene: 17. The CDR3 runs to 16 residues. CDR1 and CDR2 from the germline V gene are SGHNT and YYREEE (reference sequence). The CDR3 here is CASMQFGAGSRDEQFF. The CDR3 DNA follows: TGTGCCAGCATGCAGTTCGGAGCGGGGAGTAGGGATGAGCAGTTCTTC.

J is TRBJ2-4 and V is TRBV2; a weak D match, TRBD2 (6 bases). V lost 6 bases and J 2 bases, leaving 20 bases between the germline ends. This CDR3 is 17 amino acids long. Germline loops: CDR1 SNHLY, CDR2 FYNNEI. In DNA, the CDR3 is TGTGCCAGCAGCCAAACCGGGGGAATCCTAACCAAAAACATTCAGTACTTC. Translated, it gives CASSQTGGILTKNIQYF.